A single TCR beta chain is shown here with its context. Antigen: not known. Looked up from germline, CDR1 is SGHTA and CDR2 is FQGNSA. V gave up 5 bases and J gave up 11 bases, with 19 bases separating them. This CDR3 has 14 amino acids. Repertoires were generated with immunoSEQ multiplex PCR, while TCRdb's copy carries only in-frame clones and drops some. The sample includes more than 85,000 clones, 86% seen only once; the top ten take around 8.2%. The data belong to a study of T cell responses to AZD1222 COVID-19 vaccine. Notes on the study in general: Repertoire sampling occurred only after the peak T cell response.

This clonotype originated in an adult in good health. Sequenced material: peripheral blood, taken on day 0 of AZD1222 vaccination. The chain carries TRBV7-2 and TRBJ1-5; D possibly corresponds to TRBD1 (5 bases). In nucleotides, the CDR3 is TGTGCCAGCAGCCCAGCGTCGACCTGGGGGACCCAGCATTTT. It translates to CASSPASTWGTQHF.